This T cell receptor (beta chain) derives from a study of T-cell reconstitution after alpha-beta-depleted transplantation in children. In regard to this clonotype: The junction does not match germline at one end; this may be a read error.

Unique molecular identifiers were built into the TCRbeta library. A single record per CDR3 protein comes from TCRdb applying MiXCR to the PCR reads. The sample yields just over 350,000 distinct CDR3 sequences, 13% seen once. The source was PBMCs, collected from the stem cell graft. The origin of this receptor is a human donor who donated a stem cell graft to a child with Fanconi anemia.

CDR3 in DNA: TGTGCCAGCAGCCTAACCGGGACTAGCGGGGGGATGTGGGATTTT. It encodes CASSLTGTSGGMWDF. This chain links TRBV7-2 with TRBJ2-3; the match to TRBD2 covers 15 bases. CDR3 length: 15 amino acids. Germline V gene data show CDR1 as SGHTA and CDR2 as FQGNSA.